The clone carrying this TCR beta chain was detected ten times or more. The data were taken from a study of T-cell memory formation after mild COVID-19. The CDR3 is made up of 12 amino acids. With V trimmed by 6 bases and J by 13 bases, 7 bases remained unmatched. In TCRdb, the 5' RACE reads were re-called with MiXCR into one record per CDR3 protein. The sample has about 13,000 distinct CDR3 sequences, more than 10% seen once; the top ten hold 49%. This clonotype was sampled from an adult woman who had mild COVID-19 (a few samples of this study predate the infection). Cell type and time point are not known. The rearrangement joins TRBV12-3 or TRBV12-4 to TRBJ1-4, with 8 positions matching TRBD1. Sequenced: PBMCs or a T cell subset sorted from them (not recorded which). The CDR3, as DNA: TGTGCCAGCAGATCAAACAGGGGGGGACTGTTTTTT. Its protein is CASRSNRGGLFF.